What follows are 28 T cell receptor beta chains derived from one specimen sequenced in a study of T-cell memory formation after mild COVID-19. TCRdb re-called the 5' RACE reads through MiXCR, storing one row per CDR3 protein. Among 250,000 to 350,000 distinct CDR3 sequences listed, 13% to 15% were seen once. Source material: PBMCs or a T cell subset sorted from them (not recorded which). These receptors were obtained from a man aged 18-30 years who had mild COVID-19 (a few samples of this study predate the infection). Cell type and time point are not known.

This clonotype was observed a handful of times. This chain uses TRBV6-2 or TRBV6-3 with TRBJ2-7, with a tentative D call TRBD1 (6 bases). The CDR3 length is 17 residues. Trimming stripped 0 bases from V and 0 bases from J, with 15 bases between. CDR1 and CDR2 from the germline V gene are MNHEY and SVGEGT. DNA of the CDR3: TGTGCCAGCAGTTACTCGGCGCCAATGGACAGCTCCTACGAGCAGTACGTC. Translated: CASSYSAPMDSSYEQYV.

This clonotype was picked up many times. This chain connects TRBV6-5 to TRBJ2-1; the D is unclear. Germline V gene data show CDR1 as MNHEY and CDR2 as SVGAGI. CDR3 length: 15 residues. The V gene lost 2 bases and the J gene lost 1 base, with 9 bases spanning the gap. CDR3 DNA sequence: TGTGCCAGCAGTTACGTGGTTGGGTCCTACAATGAGCAGTTCTTC. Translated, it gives CASSYVVGSYNEQFF.

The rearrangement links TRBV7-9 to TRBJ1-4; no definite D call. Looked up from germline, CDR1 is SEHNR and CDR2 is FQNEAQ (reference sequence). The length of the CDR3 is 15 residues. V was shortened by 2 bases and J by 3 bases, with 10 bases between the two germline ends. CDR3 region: CASSLYGTSNEKLFF. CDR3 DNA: TGTGCCAGCAGCTTATATGGAACCTCTAATGAAAAACTGTTTTTT. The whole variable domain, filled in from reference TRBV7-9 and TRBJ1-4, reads DTGVSQNPRHKITKRGQNVTFRCDPISEHNRLYWYRQTLGQGPEFLTYFQNEAQLEKSRLLSDRFSAERPKGSFSTLEIQRTEQGDSAMYLCASSLYGTSNEKLFFGSGTQLSVL.

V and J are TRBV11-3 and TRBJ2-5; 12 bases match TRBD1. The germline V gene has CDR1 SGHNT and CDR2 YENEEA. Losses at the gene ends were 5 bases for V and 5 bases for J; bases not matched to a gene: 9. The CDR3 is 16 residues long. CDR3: CASSPPGTGGRETQYF. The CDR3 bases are TGTGCCAGCAGCCCACCCGGGACAGGGGGCAGGGAGACCCAGTACTTC. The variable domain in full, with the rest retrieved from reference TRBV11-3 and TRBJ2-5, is EAGVVQSPRYKIIEKKQPVAFWCNPISGHNTLYWYLQNLGQGPELLIRYENEEAVDDSQLPKDRFSAERLKGVDSTLKIQPAELGDSAVYLCASSPPGTGGRETQYFGPGTRLLVL.

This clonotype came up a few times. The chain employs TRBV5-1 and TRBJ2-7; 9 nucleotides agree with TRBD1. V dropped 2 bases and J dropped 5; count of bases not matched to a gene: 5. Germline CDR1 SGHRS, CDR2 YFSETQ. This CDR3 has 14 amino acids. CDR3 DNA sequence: TGCGCCAGCAGCTTACAGGGGGCGTCGGACGAGCAGTACTTC. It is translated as CASSLQGASDEQYF.

The CDR3 protein is CASSQEGHENTGELFF. Here the CDR3 DNA reads TGTGCCAGCAGCCAGGAGGGACACGAAAACACCGGGGAGCTGTTTTTT. This chain connects TRBV4-2 to TRBJ2-2; D may be TRBD1 or TRBD2 (6 bases each). This CDR3 contains 16 residues. Germline lookup yields CDR1 LGHNA and CDR2 YNFKEQ. V lost 3 bases to trimming and J lost 2 bases, with 13 bases between them.

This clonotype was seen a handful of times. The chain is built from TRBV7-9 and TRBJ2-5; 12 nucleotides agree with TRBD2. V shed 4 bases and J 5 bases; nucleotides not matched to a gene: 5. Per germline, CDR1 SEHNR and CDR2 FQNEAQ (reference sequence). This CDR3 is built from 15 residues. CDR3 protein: CASSYLAGGLETQYF. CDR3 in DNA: TGTGCCAGCAGCTATCTAGCGGGGGGGCTTGAGACCCAGTACTTC.

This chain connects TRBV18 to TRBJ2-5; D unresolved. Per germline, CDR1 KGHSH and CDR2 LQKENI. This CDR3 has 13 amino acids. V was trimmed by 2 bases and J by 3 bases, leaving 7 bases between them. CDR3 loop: CASSPSGKETQYF. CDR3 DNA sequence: TGTGCCAGCTCACCATCCGGCAAAGAGACCCAGTACTTC. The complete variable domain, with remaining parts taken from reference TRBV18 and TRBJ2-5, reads NAGVMQNPRHLVRRRGQEARLRCSPMKGHSHVYWYRQLPEEGLKFMVYLQKENIIDESGMPKERFSAEFPKEGPSILRIQQVVRGDSAAYFCASSPSGKETQYFGPGTRLLVL.

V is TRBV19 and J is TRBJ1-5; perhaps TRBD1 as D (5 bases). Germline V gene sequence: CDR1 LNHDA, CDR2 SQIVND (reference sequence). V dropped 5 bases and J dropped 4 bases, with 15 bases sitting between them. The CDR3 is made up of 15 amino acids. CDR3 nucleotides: TGTGCCAGTAGTCTATACGGGACGAGGAATCAGCCCCAGCATTTT. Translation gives CASSLYGTRNQPQHF.

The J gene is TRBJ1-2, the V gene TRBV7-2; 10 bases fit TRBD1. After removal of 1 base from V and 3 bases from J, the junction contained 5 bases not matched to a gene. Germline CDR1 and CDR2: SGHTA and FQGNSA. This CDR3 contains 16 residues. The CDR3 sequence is CASSLELGQGHYGYTF. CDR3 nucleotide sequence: TGTGCCAGCAGCTTAGAATTGGGACAGGGGCACTATGGCTACACCTTC. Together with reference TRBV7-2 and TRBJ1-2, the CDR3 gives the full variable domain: GAGVSQSPSNKVTEKGKDVELRCDPISGHTALYWYRQSLGQGLEFLIYFQGNSAPDKSGLPSDRFSAERTGGSVSTLTIQRTQQEDSAVYLCASSLELGQGHYGYTFGSGTRLTVV.

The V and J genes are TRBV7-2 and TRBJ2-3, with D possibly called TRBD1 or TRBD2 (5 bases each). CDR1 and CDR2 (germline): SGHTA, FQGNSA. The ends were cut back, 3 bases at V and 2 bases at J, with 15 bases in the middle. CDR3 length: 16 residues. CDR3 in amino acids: CASSLGVGRHTDTQYF. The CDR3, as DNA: TGTGCCAGCAGCTTGGGGGTTGGCAGACACACAGATACGCAGTATTTT.

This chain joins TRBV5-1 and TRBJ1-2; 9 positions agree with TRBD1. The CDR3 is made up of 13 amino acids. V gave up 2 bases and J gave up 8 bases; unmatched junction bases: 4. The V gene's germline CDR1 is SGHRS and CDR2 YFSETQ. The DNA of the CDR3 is TGCGCCAGCAGCTTCCGGGACAGGGAAGGCTACACCTTC. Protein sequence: CASSFRDREGYTF.

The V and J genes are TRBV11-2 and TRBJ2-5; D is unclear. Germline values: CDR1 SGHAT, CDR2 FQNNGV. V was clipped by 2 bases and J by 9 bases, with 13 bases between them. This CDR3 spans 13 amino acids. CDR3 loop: CASSLNAPLAQYF. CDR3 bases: TGTGCCAGCAGCTTAAATGCCCCCCTGGCCCAGTACTTC.

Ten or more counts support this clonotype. CDR3 in amino acids: CASSLRGLNTEAFF. The CDR3 region has the DNA TGTGCCAGCAGTTTACGGGGATTGAACACTGAAGCTTTCTTT. V is TRBV12-3 or TRBV12-4 and J is TRBJ1-1; no reliable D call. The CDR3 is made up of 14 amino acids. V lost 2 bases and J lost 0, with 7 bases in between.

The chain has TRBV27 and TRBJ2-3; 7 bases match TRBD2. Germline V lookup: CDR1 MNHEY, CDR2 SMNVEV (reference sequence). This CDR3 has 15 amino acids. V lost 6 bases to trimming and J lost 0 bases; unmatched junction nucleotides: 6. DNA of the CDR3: TGTGCCAGCAGGACAGCGGGAACTAGCACAGATACGCAGTATTTT. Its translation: CASRTAGTSTDTQYF.

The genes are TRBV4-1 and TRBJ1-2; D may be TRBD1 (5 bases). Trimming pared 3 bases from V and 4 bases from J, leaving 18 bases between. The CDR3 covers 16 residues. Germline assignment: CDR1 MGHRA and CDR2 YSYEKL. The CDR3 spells CASSQKLSGGFYGYTF. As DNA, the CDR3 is TGCGCCAGCAGCCAGAAGCTGTCGGGGGGATTCTATGGCTACACCTTC.

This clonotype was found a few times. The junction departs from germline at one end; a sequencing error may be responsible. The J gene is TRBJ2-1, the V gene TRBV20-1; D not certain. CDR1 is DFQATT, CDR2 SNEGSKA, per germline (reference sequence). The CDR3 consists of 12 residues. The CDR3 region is CSARTSNNEQFF. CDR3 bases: TGCAGTGCTAGAACCTCCAACAATGAGCAGTTCTTC.

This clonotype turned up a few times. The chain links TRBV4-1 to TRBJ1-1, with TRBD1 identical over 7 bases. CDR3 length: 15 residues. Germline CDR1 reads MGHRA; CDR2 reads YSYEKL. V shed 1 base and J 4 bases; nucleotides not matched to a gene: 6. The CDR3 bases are TGCGCCAGCAGCCAAGGGGCAGGGGGAAGCACTGAAGCTTTCTTT. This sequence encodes CASSQGAGGSTEAFF.

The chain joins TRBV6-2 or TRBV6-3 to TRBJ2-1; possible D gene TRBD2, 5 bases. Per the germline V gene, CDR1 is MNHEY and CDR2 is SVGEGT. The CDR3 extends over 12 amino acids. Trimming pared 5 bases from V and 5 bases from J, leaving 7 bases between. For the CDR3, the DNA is TGTGCCAGCAGTCCACTAGACAATGAGCAGTTCTTC. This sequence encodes CASSPLDNEQFF.

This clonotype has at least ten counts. The CDR3 coding sequence is TGTGCCATCACTGGACAGTTTAACACTGAAGCTTTCTTT. Translation: CAITGQFNTEAFF. The chain couples TRBV10-3 to TRBJ1-1, with D possibly TRBD1 on 6 matching bases. Between the trimmed V and J ends, which lost 7 bases and 2 bases, there was a span of 11 bases. The germline V gene has CDR1 ENHRY and CDR2 SYGVKD. The CDR3 runs to 13 residues.

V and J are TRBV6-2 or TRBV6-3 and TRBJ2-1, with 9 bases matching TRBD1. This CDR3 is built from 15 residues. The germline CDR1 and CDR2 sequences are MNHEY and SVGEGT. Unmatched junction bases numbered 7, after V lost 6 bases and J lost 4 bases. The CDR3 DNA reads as TGTGCCAGCAGGACCGGGACAGGGTATTACAATGAGCAGTTCTTC. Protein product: CASRTGTGYYNEQFF.

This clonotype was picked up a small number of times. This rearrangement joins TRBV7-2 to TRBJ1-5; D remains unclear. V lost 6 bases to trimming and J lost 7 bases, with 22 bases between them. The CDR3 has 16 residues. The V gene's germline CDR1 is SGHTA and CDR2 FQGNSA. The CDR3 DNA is TGTGCCAGCAGTCCTCAGTACGGACTGGAAGCCCAGCCCCAGCATTTT. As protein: CASSPQYGLEAQPQHF. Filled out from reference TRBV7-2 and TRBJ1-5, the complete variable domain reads GAGVSQSPSNKVTEKGKDVELRCDPISGHTALYWYRQSLGQGLEFLIYFQGNSAPDKSGLPSDRFSAERTGGSVSTLTIQRTQQEDSAVYLCASSPQYGLEAQPQHFGDGTRLSIL.

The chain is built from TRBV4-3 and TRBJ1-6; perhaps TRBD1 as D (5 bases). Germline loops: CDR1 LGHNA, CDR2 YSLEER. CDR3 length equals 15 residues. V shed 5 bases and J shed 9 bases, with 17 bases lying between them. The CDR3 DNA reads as TGCGCCAGCAGCTCCAGGGAACAGACGTTTTCACCCCTCCACTTT. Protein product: CASSSREQTFSPLHF.

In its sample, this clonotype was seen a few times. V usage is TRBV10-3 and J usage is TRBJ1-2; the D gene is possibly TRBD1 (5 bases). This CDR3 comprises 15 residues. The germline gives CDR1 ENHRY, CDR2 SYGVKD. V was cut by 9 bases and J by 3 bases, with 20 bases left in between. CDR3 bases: TGTGCCATTCTCCCGGGGACGGGCTTTGACTATGGCTACACCTTC. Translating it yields CAILPGTGFDYGYTF.

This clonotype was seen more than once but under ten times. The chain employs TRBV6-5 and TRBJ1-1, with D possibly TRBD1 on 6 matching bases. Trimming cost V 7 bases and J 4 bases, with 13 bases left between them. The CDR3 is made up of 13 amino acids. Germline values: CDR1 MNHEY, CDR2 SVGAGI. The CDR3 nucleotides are TGTGCCAGCACCATTCCGGGGGCCACTGAAGCTTTCTTT. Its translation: CASTIPGATEAFF.

The CDR3 sequence: CASSTPGTASREQYF. For the CDR3, the DNA is TGTGCCAGTAGTACACCAGGGACGGCGTCGCGCGAGCAGTACTTC. The rearrangement uses TRBV19 and TRBJ2-7; D may be TRBD1 or TRBD2 (5 bases each). Germline lookup yields CDR1 LNHDA and CDR2 SQIVND (reference sequence). Trimming pared 4 bases from V and 6 bases from J, leaving 19 bases between. The CDR3 extends over 15 amino acids.

The CDR3 bases are TGTGCCAGCAGCCATTTAACTAGGTCTGGGGAGCTGTTTTTT. Translation: CASSHLTRSGELFF. The chain is built from TRBV12-3 or TRBV12-4 and TRBJ2-2; a weak D match, TRBD2 (5 bases). Between the trimmed V and J ends, which lost 6 bases and 8 bases, there was a span of 16 bases. This CDR3 contains 14 residues.

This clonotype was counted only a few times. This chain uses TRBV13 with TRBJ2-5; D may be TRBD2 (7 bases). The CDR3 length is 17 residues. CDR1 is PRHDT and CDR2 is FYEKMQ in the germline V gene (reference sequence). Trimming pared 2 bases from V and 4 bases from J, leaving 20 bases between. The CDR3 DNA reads TGTGCCAGCAGCTTACTGGGGGGGCGAGAAATTAGAGAGACCCAGTACTTC. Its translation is CASSLLGGREIRETQYF.